Listed below are T cell receptor beta chains from one sample, sequenced in a study of cytomegalovirus exposure and HLA in healthy donors. Clones were read by immunoSEQ multiplex PCR, and TCRdb kept only the in-frame ones, dropping some. This table holds around 150,000 clones, roughly three quarters found once. Sequencing was carried out using PBMCs. The receptors shown here come from a young man in good health and CMV-seronegative. Each CDR3 is given with its conserved first and last residue. The order of the fields is clone size, J gene, V gene, D gene, CDR3 length, CDR3 protein, CDR3 DNA. The D gene is left open where the match is weak. Size tells how often a clone was seen (once, few, many) or the class of an expanded clone, and some rows leave it out.

clone_size: -; j_call: TRBJ1-4; v_call: TRBV9; d_call: -; cdr3_length: 16; cdr3_aa: CASSPGTITTNEKLFF; cdr3_nt: TGTGCCAGCAGCCCCGGGACTATCACAACTAATGAAAAACTGTTTTTT
clone_size: -; j_call: TRBJ1-1; v_call: TRBV21-1; d_call: -; cdr3_length: 17; cdr3_aa: CASSKVWTGGLNTEAFF; cdr3_nt: TGTGCCAGCAGCAAAGTTTGGACAGGGGGCCTGAACACTGAAGCTTTCTTT
clone_size: -; j_call: TRBJ2-7; v_call: TRBV10-3; d_call: TRBD1; cdr3_length: 13; cdr3_aa: CAISDGQGDEQYF; cdr3_nt: TGTGCCATCAGCGATGGACAGGGGGACGAGCAGTACTTC
clone_size: -; j_call: TRBJ1-5; v_call: TRBV7-2; d_call: -; cdr3_length: 13; cdr3_aa: CASSLVTYQPQHF; cdr3_nt: TGTGCCAGCAGCTTAGTCACTTATCAGCCCCAGCATTTT
clone_size: -; j_call: TRBJ2-7; v_call: TRBV5-1; d_call: -; cdr3_length: 15; cdr3_aa: CASSLVAGGTYEQYF; cdr3_nt: TGCGCCAGCAGCTTGGTGGCAGGAGGGACTTACGAGCAGTACTTC
clone_size: -; j_call: TRBJ2-5; v_call: TRBV25-1; d_call: -; cdr3_length: 12; cdr3_aa: CAALDISETQYF; cdr3_nt: TGTGCCGCATTGGACATCTCGGAGACCCAGTACTTC
clone_size: -; j_call: TRBJ1-1; v_call: TRBV12-5; d_call: -; cdr3_length: 14; cdr3_aa: CASGSTAKNTEAFF; cdr3_nt: TGTGCTAGTGGCTCGACAGCCAAGAACACTGAAGCTTTCTTT
clone_size: -; j_call: TRBJ2-2; v_call: TRBV11-2; d_call: TRBD2; cdr3_length: 14; cdr3_aa: CASSLSGMGGELFF; cdr3_nt: TGTGCCAGCAGCCTTAGCGGGATGGGCGGGGAGCTGTTTTTT
clone_size: few; j_call: TRBJ2-1; v_call: TRBV5-1; d_call: TRBD2; cdr3_length: 15; cdr3_aa: CASSFPSGNYNEQFF; cdr3_nt: TGCGCCAGCAGCTTTCCTAGCGGAAACTACAATGAGCAGTTCTTC
clone_size: -; j_call: TRBJ2-3; v_call: TRBV5-1; d_call: -; cdr3_length: 15; cdr3_aa: CASSLLADRTDTQYF; cdr3_nt: TGCGCCAGCAGCTTGTTGGCGGATCGAACAGATACGCAGTATTTT
clone_size: -; j_call: TRBJ1-4; v_call: TRBV30; d_call: -; cdr3_length: 12; cdr3_aa: CAWSVLREKLFF; cdr3_nt: TGTGCCTGGAGTGTATTGCGTGAAAAACTGTTTTTT
clone_size: -; j_call: TRBJ2-3; v_call: TRBV5-1; d_call: TRBD1; cdr3_length: 14; cdr3_aa: CASSEGRGPDTQYF; cdr3_nt: TGCGCCAGCAGCGAGGGAAGGGGGCCGGATACGCAGTATTTT
clone_size: few; j_call: TRBJ1-5; v_call: TRBV29-1; d_call: -; cdr3_length: 12; cdr3_aa: CSARDFGQPQHF; cdr3_nt: TGCAGCGCCAGGGACTTCGGCCAGCCCCAGCATTTT
clone_size: -; j_call: TRBJ1-3; v_call: TRBV7-9; d_call: -; cdr3_length: 15; cdr3_aa: CASSLAKRGGNTIYF; cdr3_nt: TGTGCCAGCAGCTTAGCTAAGAGAGGGGGAAACACCATATATTTT
clone_size: -; j_call: TRBJ2-2; v_call: TRBV12-2; d_call: -; cdr3_length: 15; cdr3_aa: CASRAGQRDTGELFF; cdr3_nt: TGTGCAAGTCGCGCTGGACAAAGGGACACCGGGGAGCTGTTTTTT
clone_size: -; j_call: TRBJ1-4; v_call: TRBV30; d_call: TRBD1; cdr3_length: 15; cdr3_aa: CAWSEAPGGNEKLFF; cdr3_nt: TGTGCCTGGTCCGAGGCCCCAGGGGGCAATGAAAAACTGTTTTTT
clone_size: -; j_call: TRBJ2-3; v_call: TRBV30; d_call: -; cdr3_length: 16; cdr3_aa: CAWSSASGASTDTQYF; cdr3_nt: TGTGCCTGGAGCAGTGCTAGTGGGGCTAGCACAGATACGCAGTATTTT
clone_size: -; j_call: TRBJ2-1; v_call: TRBV5-1; d_call: TRBD1; cdr3_length: 16; cdr3_aa: CASSAGTGGFWNEQFF; cdr3_nt: TGCGCCAGCAGCGCAGGGACAGGGGGCTTTTGGAATGAGCAGTTCTTC
clone_size: few; j_call: TRBJ2-7; v_call: TRBV28; d_call: -; cdr3_length: 13; cdr3_aa: CASSPGQSYEQYF; cdr3_nt: TGTGCCAGCAGTCCCGGACAGTCCTACGAGCAGTACTTC
clone_size: few; j_call: TRBJ2-3; v_call: TRBV2; d_call: -; cdr3_length: 15; cdr3_aa: CASSESGVGPDTQYF; cdr3_nt: TGTGCCAGCAGTGAATCAGGGGTGGGGCCAGATACGCAGTATTTT
clone_size: -; j_call: TRBJ1-1; v_call: TRBV6-5; d_call: TRBD1; cdr3_length: 14; cdr3_aa: CAGSRTGGHTEAFF; cdr3_nt: TGTGCCGGCAGTCGGACAGGGGGGCACACTGAAGCTTTCTTT
clone_size: once; j_call: TRBJ1-5; v_call: TRBV6-5; d_call: TRBD1; cdr3_length: 13; cdr3_aa: CASSQGGNQPQHF; cdr3_nt: TGTGCCAGCAGTCAGGGGGGCAATCAGCCCCAGCATTTT
clone_size: -; j_call: TRBJ1-1; v_call: TRBV11-2; d_call: -; cdr3_length: 12; cdr3_aa: CASSNHREEAFF; cdr3_nt: TGTGCCAGCAGCAACCACAGGGAGGAAGCTTTCTTT
clone_size: -; j_call: TRBJ2-7; v_call: TRBV7-8; d_call: TRBD2; cdr3_length: 16; cdr3_aa: CASSLDAGAASYEQYF; cdr3_nt: TGTGCCAGCAGCTTAGATGCGGGAGCCGCCTCCTACGAGCAGTACTTC
clone_size: -; j_call: TRBJ2-1; v_call: TRBV29-1; d_call: -; cdr3_length: 14; cdr3_aa: CSLQEQSFYNEQFF; cdr3_nt: TGCAGCCTCCAAGAACAGAGTTTCTACAATGAGCAGTTCTTC
clone_size: -; j_call: TRBJ2-7; v_call: TRBV4-2; d_call: -; cdr3_length: 14; cdr3_aa: CASSQDSGWDEQYF; cdr3_nt: TGTGCCAGCAGCCAAGATTCGGGTTGGGACGAGCAGTACTTC
clone_size: -; j_call: TRBJ1-2; v_call: TRBV4-2; d_call: TRBD1; cdr3_length: 15; cdr3_aa: CASSQEFGTAGGYTF; cdr3_nt: TGTGCCAGCAGCCAAGAATTCGGGACAGCGGGTGGCTACACCTTC
clone_size: -; j_call: TRBJ2-7; v_call: TRBV14; d_call: TRBD2; cdr3_length: 16; cdr3_aa: CASSQDGGLESYEQYF; cdr3_nt: TGTGCCAGCAGCCAAGACGGAGGACTAGAGTCCTACGAGCAGTACTTC
clone_size: -; j_call: TRBJ2-3; v_call: TRBV10-1; d_call: TRBD2; cdr3_length: 15; cdr3_aa: CASSESGTSTDTQYF; cdr3_nt: TGCGCCAGCAGTGAGAGCGGGACTAGCACAGATACGCAGTATTTT
clone_size: -; j_call: TRBJ2-2; v_call: TRBV5-1; d_call: TRBD2; cdr3_length: 17; cdr3_aa: CASSLGLAGVGTGELFF; cdr3_nt: TGCGCCAGCAGCTTGGGACTAGCGGGAGTTGGGACCGGGGAGCTGTTTTTT
clone_size: once; j_call: TRBJ2-1; v_call: TRBV6-6; d_call: TRBD2; cdr3_length: 13; cdr3_aa: CASMVGEGPEQFF; cdr3_nt: TGTGCCAGCATGGTTGGGGAGGGCCCTGAGCAGTTCTTC
clone_size: -; j_call: TRBJ2-3; v_call: TRBV2; d_call: TRBD2; cdr3_length: 14; cdr3_aa: CASKVGRATDTQYF; cdr3_nt: TGTGCCAGCAAGGTCGGGAGGGCCACAGATACGCAGTATTTT
clone_size: -; j_call: TRBJ2-3; v_call: TRBV6-1; d_call: -; cdr3_length: 14; cdr3_aa: CASSDRASTDTQYF; cdr3_nt: TGTGCCAGCAGTGACAGGGCCAGCACAGATACGCAGTATTTT
clone_size: few; j_call: TRBJ2-5; v_call: TRBV5-1; d_call: TRBD1; cdr3_length: 13; cdr3_aa: CASRLTGGETQYF; cdr3_nt: TGCGCCAGCAGGTTGACAGGGGGAGAGACCCAGTACTTC
clone_size: -; j_call: TRBJ2-5; v_call: TRBV9; d_call: -; cdr3_length: 14; cdr3_aa: CASNNRANEGTQYF; cdr3_nt: TGTGCCAGCAATAACAGGGCCAACGAGGGGACCCAGTACTTC
clone_size: once; j_call: TRBJ2-1; v_call: TRBV4-1; d_call: TRBD2; cdr3_length: 15; cdr3_aa: CASSQVASGRNEQFF; cdr3_nt: TGCGCCAGCAGCCAGGTCGCCAGCGGGAGGAATGAGCAGTTCTTC
clone_size: -; j_call: TRBJ2-1; v_call: TRBV5-1; d_call: TRBD1; cdr3_length: 14; cdr3_aa: CASSLGTGIDEQFF; cdr3_nt: TGCGCCAGCAGCTTGGGGACAGGGATCGATGAGCAGTTCTTC
clone_size: -; j_call: TRBJ1-1; v_call: TRBV5-8; d_call: TRBD1; cdr3_length: 14; cdr3_aa: CASRTTGPTTEAFF; cdr3_nt: TGTGCCAGCAGGACGACAGGGCCCACAACTGAAGCTTTCTTT
clone_size: -; j_call: TRBJ2-7; v_call: TRBV6-1; d_call: -; cdr3_length: 15; cdr3_aa: CASSEAPVGAYEQYF; cdr3_nt: TGTGCCAGCAGTGAAGCCCCGGTCGGGGCCTACGAGCAGTACTTC
clone_size: -; j_call: TRBJ1-1; v_call: TRBV29-1; d_call: TRBD1; cdr3_length: 15; cdr3_aa: CSTRRTGDGNTEAFF; cdr3_nt: TGCAGCACCCGGAGGACAGGGGATGGGAACACTGAAGCTTTCTTT
clone_size: -; j_call: TRBJ2-7; v_call: TRBV7-3; d_call: TRBD2; cdr3_length: 19; cdr3_aa: CASSKRGGLAGGSSYEQYF; cdr3_nt: TGTGCCAGCAGCAAAAGGGGAGGACTAGCGGGAGGGAGCTCCTACGAGCAGTACTTC
clone_size: -; j_call: TRBJ2-7; v_call: TRBV7-7; d_call: -; cdr3_length: 13; cdr3_aa: CASSLVRGSEQYF; cdr3_nt: TGTGCTAGCAGCTTAGTTAGGGGGAGCGAGCAGTACTTC
clone_size: -; j_call: TRBJ2-7; v_call: TRBV6-5; d_call: TRBD1; cdr3_length: 16; cdr3_aa: CASSYATGGSSYEQYF; cdr3_nt: TGTGCCAGCAGTTACGCAACAGGGGGGAGCTCCTACGAGCAGTACTTC
clone_size: -; j_call: TRBJ2-1; v_call: TRBV19; d_call: TRBD2; cdr3_length: 14; cdr3_aa: CASMGTSGYNEQFF; cdr3_nt: TGTGCCAGTATGGGGACTAGCGGTTACAATGAGCAGTTCTTC
clone_size: -; j_call: TRBJ2-2; v_call: TRBV7-3; d_call: -; cdr3_length: 16; cdr3_aa: CASSLGGGGNTGELFF; cdr3_nt: TGTGCCAGCAGCTTAGGAGGGGGCGGTAACACCGGGGAGCTGTTTTTT
clone_size: -; j_call: TRBJ2-2; v_call: TRBV27; d_call: TRBD1; cdr3_length: 16; cdr3_aa: CASSPGQGGHTGELFF; cdr3_nt: TGTGCCAGCAGTCCAGGACAGGGGGGACACACCGGGGAGCTGTTTTTT
clone_size: -; j_call: TRBJ1-1; v_call: TRBV5-1; d_call: -; cdr3_length: 15; cdr3_aa: CASSSQGVIGTEAFF; cdr3_nt: TGCGCCAGCAGCTCACAGGGAGTGATCGGCACTGAAGCTTTCTTT
clone_size: -; j_call: TRBJ2-7; v_call: TRBV7-9; d_call: -; cdr3_length: 17; cdr3_aa: CASSLDPFDGNPGEQYF; cdr3_nt: TGTGCCAGCAGCTTGGACCCCTTTGACGGGAACCCCGGCGAGCAGTACTTC
clone_size: -; j_call: TRBJ2-3; v_call: TRBV9; d_call: -; cdr3_length: 16; cdr3_aa: CASSPLTSLFQDTQYF; cdr3_nt: TGTGCCAGCAGCCCCCTGACTAGTTTGTTTCAAGATACGCAGTATTTT
clone_size: few; j_call: TRBJ2-5; v_call: TRBV19; d_call: TRBD1; cdr3_length: 15; cdr3_aa: CASSMGTRGLETQYF; cdr3_nt: TGTGCCAGTAGTATGGGAACCAGGGGGCTCGAGACCCAGTACTTC
clone_size: -; j_call: TRBJ2-2; v_call: TRBV11-2; d_call: -; cdr3_length: 15; cdr3_aa: CASSLQGGNTGELFF; cdr3_nt: TGTGCCAGCAGCCTCCAGGGGGGGAACACCGGGGAGCTGTTTTTT
clone_size: -; j_call: TRBJ1-5; v_call: TRBV10-3; d_call: TRBD1; cdr3_length: 17; cdr3_aa: CAISGAGGLYSNQPQHF; cdr3_nt: TGTGCCATCAGTGGGGCAGGGGGCCTTTATAGCAATCAGCCCCAGCATTTT
clone_size: -; j_call: TRBJ2-3; v_call: TRBV19; d_call: -; cdr3_length: 15; cdr3_aa: CASSMDDSLTDTQYF; cdr3_nt: TGTGCCAGTAGTATGGACGACAGCCTCACAGATACGCAGTATTTT